The rows below give T cell receptor beta chains drawn from one sample of a study of blood T cell repertoires in COVID-19. TCRdb's table, derived via immunoSEQ multiplex PCR, lists solely in-frame clones and lacks some. The sample holds more than 110,000 clones, approximately 80% seen once. Sequencing was carried out using PBMCs or T cells enriched from blood (not recorded which). The receptor set was obtained from a woman under 30 who had been exposed to COVID-19. CDR3s include the opening cysteine and the closing phenylalanine or tryptophan. A D gene is named only where the DNA matches it firmly. Clone sizes are given selectively: once, few, many, or a class where the clone is expanded.

DNA | CDR3 | J | D | V | size
TGTGCCTGGAGTGAACAGAGAAATTCACCCCTCCACTTT | CAWSEQRNSPLHF | TRBJ1-6 | . | TRBV30 | .
TGTGCCAGCAGCTTGGTAGGGGTATTCTCTGGAAACACCATATATTTT | CASSLVGVFSGNTIYF | TRBJ1-3 | . | TRBV5-6 | .
TGTGCCAGCAGCTTGGATTTGGGGCCCTTATATGGCTACACCTTC | CASSLDLGPLYGYTF | TRBJ1-2 | . | TRBV5-6 | .
TGTGCCAGTAGTATATCTGGGCTAGCGGCACAAAATGAGCAGTTCTTC | CASSISGLAAQNEQFF | TRBJ2-1 | TRBD2 | TRBV19 | .
TGCAGCGTTAAACGACTCGGGACTAGCGGGAGCGTAGCAAACATTCAGTACTTC | CSVKRLGTSGSVANIQYF | TRBJ2-4 | TRBD2 | TRBV29-1 | .
TGTGCCACCAGTGATCCACGGACAGGGGACTATGGCTACACCTTC | CATSDPRTGDYGYTF | TRBJ1-2 | TRBD1 | TRBV24-1 | .
TGTGCCAGCAGTTTAGGGACTAACTTCTACGAGCAGTACTTC | CASSLGTNFYEQYF | TRBJ2-7 | TRBD2 | TRBV28 | once
TGTGCCAGCAGCTTAGGCCAGGGGGATGGCTACACCTTC | CASSLGQGDGYTF | TRBJ1-2 | TRBD1 | TRBV7-2 | few
TGTGCCAGCAGTTACTCGACGGGGTCAGATAATTCACCCCTCCACTTT | CASSYSTGSDNSPLHF | TRBJ1-6 | . | TRBV6-6 | .
TGTGCCAGCAGTTCGGGACTGGCCCAGATAGATACGCAGTATTTT | CASSSGLAQIDTQYF | TRBJ2-3 | . | TRBV6-2/TRBV6-3 | .
TGCGCCAGCAGCCAAGATACGGAGAGTTGGGATGAGCAGTTCTTC | CASSQDTESWDEQFF | TRBJ2-1 | . | TRBV4-1 | .
TGTGCCAGCTCAAGTATCCAGGGTGATGGCTACACCTTC | CASSSIQGDGYTF | TRBJ1-2 | . | TRBV18 | .
TGTGCCAGCAGCTTAGTCCGTCTAGCGGGAAACAATGAGCAGTTCTTC | CASSLVRLAGNNEQFF | TRBJ2-1 | TRBD2 | TRBV7-8 | .
TGTGCCAGCAGCCAGGCGGGACCCGAGCAGTACTTC | CASSQAGPEQYF | TRBJ2-7 | . | TRBV3-1/TRBV3-2 | once
TGCGCCAGCAGCCCCCAGAAGGGGGGGCCCACCGGGGAGCTGTTTTTT | CASSPQKGGPTGELFF | TRBJ2-2 | . | TRBV5-1 | .
TGTGCCAGCAGCTTAACGCCGGGAGTGGGCGGCAATGAGCAGTTCTTC | CASSLTPGVGGNEQFF | TRBJ2-1 | . | TRBV7-3 | many
TGTGCCAGCAGCCCAGATCCGGGCTACAATGAGCAGTTCTTC | CASSPDPGYNEQFF | TRBJ2-1 | . | TRBV7-2 | .
TGCGCCAGCAGCTCGACAAGTAGCACAGATACGCAGTATTTT | CASSSTSSTDTQYF | TRBJ2-3 | . | TRBV5-1 | few
TGTGCCAGCAGCACCGGACTCGACAATGAGCAGTTCTTC | CASSTGLDNEQFF | TRBJ2-1 | . | TRBV11-2 | .
TGTGCCTGGAGTGCCGGACTAGCGGGAGGGCTGGAGACCCAGTACTTC | CAWSAGLAGGLETQYF | TRBJ2-5 | TRBD2 | TRBV30 | once
TGTGCCAGCAGCTTGGGGCGGGAGACCGACGAGCAGTACTTC | CASSLGRETDEQYF | TRBJ2-7 | TRBD2 | TRBV11-3 | .
TGCGCCAGCAGCTACAATACTCGCCGGGCCTACGAGCAGTACTTC | CASSYNTRRAYEQYF | TRBJ2-7 | . | TRBV4-1 | .
TGTGCCAGCAGTCGGTTCCTTGAAGCTTTCTTT | CASSRFLEAFF | TRBJ1-1 | . | TRBV25-1 | .
TGCGCCAGCAGCCTACAGGGTTCGAACACTGAAGCTTTCTTT | CASSLQGSNTEAFF | TRBJ1-1 | . | TRBV5-1 | .
TGTGCCAGCAGCCCCTGGGACAGGGGAGCTATGAACACTGAAGCTTTCTTT | CASSPWDRGAMNTEAFF | TRBJ1-1 | TRBD1 | TRBV3-1/TRBV3-2 | once
TGTGCCAGCAGCTTAGCGACTTTGGTTAATGAAAAACTGTTTTTT | CASSLATLVNEKLFF | TRBJ1-4 | . | TRBV7-2 | .
TGCAGCGTTCCTAGCACCGGGACTAGCGGGAGGGGCGAGCAGTACTTC | CSVPSTGTSGRGEQYF | TRBJ2-7 | TRBD2 | TRBV29-1 | .
TGTGCCAGCAGCTTGGTAGGACAGGGGGCCTACGAGCAGTACTTC | CASSLVGQGAYEQYF | TRBJ2-7 | TRBD1 | TRBV5-6 | .
TGTGCCAGCAGTAGCTACCCCCATCAGCCCCAGCATTTT | CASSSYPHQPQHF | TRBJ1-5 | . | TRBV2 | .
TGTGCCAGCAGCTTAGGAGGGACTAGCGCTTACAATGAGCAGTTCTTC | CASSLGGTSAYNEQFF | TRBJ2-1 | TRBD2 | TRBV11-3 | .
TGTGCCAGTAGCTACAGGGGGCAGGGAGAGCAGTACTTC | CASSYRGQGEQYF | TRBJ2-7 | TRBD1 | TRBV19 | once
TGTGCCAGCAGTACAAGGGTCTTGGACAGATCGTTGGCTGAAGCTTTCTTT | CASSTRVLDRSLAEAFF | TRBJ1-1 | . | TRBV6-2/TRBV6-3 | .
TGTGCCAGCAGCGGTGCAGGGTACGGCTATGGCTACACCTTC | CASSGAGYGYGYTF | TRBJ1-2 | . | TRBV9 | .
TGTGCCAGCAGGCGACTAGCGGGCCTCCAAGAGACCCAGTACTTC | CASRRLAGLQETQYF | TRBJ2-5 | TRBD2 | TRBV7-9 | .
TGTGCCAGACTGCCGCGAGACAGGAAGTTCTACGAGCAGTACTTC | CARLPRDRKFYEQYF | TRBJ2-7 | . | TRBV5-4 | once
TGTGCCAGCAGCTTTGACAGGAACTATGGCTACACCTTC | CASSFDRNYGYTF | TRBJ1-2 | . | TRBV5-5 | .
TGTGCCAGCAGCTTTTCTCCCTCGGCTGAAGCTTTCTTT | CASSFSPSAEAFF | TRBJ1-1 | . | TRBV7-9 | .
TGTGCCAGCAGTGCCTTACCCGGGACAGGGGGATCTGGAAACACCATATATTTT | CASSALPGTGGSGNTIYF | TRBJ1-3 | TRBD1 | TRBV27 | .
TGTGCCAGTAGTTCAGACTCGACAGGGGCCACTGAAGCTTTCTTT | CASSSDSTGATEAFF | TRBJ1-1 | TRBD1 | TRBV19 | .
TGTGCCAGCAGTCAACATGCGACAGGGGTCGGGAATGAGCAGTTCTTC | CASSQHATGVGNEQFF | TRBJ2-1 | TRBD1 | TRBV7-3 | .
TGTGCCATCAGCCAGGAGGGTATGAACACTGAAGCTTTCTTT | CAISQEGMNTEAFF | TRBJ1-1 | . | TRBV10-3 | .
TGTGCCAGCAGCTTAGCCGCCCGGGACAGCCTAAGCACAGATACGCAGTATTTT | CASSLAARDSLSTDTQYF | TRBJ2-3 | TRBD1 | TRBV7-2 | .